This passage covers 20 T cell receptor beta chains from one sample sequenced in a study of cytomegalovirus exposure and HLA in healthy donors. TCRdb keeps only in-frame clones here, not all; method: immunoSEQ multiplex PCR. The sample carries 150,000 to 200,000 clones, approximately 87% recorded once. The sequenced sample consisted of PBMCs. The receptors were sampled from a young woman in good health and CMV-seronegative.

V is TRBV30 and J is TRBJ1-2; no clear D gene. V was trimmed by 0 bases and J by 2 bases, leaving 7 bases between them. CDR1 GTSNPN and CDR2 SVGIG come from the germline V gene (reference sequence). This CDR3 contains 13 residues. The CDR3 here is CAWSVQLNYGYTF. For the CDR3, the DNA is TGTGCCTGGAGTGTACAGCTGAACTATGGCTACACCTTC.

CDR3 sequence reads: CASSHGLAGGSFSYEQYF. The DNA for the CDR3 is TGCGCCAGCAGCCACGGACTAGCGGGGGGCTCCTTCTCCTACGAGCAGTACTTC. The V gene is TRBV5-1, the J gene TRBJ2-7, with 14 bases that match TRBD2. J lost 0 bases, V lost 4 bases, and 9 bases had no gene match. This CDR3 is 18 amino acids long. The germline V gene encodes CDR1 SGHRS and CDR2 YFSETQ.

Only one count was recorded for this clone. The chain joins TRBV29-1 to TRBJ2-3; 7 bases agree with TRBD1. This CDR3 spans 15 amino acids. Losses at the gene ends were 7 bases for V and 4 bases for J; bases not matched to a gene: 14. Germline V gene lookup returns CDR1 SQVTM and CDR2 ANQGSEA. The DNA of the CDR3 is TGCAGCGCAGAAGCGACAGGGATCCTATCAGATACGCAGTATTTT. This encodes CSAEATGILSDTQYF.

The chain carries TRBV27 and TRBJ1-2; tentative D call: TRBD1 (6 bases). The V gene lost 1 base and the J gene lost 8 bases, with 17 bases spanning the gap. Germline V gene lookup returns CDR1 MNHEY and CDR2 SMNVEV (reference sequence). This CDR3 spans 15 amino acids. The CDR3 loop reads CASSLLGAAEGGYTF. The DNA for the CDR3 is TGTGCCAGCAGTTTATTGGGGGCCGCCGAGGGGGGCTACACCTTC.

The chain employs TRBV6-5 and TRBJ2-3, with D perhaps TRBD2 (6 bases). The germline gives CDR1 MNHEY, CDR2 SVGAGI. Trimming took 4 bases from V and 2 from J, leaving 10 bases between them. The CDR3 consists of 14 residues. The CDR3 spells CASSFGGLTDTQYF. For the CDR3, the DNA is TGTGCCAGCAGTTTCGGGGGTCTCACAGATACGCAGTATTTT.

The CDR3 DNA follows: TGTGCCAGCAGCCCCCTTGCAGGGTCGAGCTATGGCTACACCTTC. Translation gives CASSPLAGSSYGYTF. The chain combines TRBV27 with TRBJ1-2, with D possibly being TRBD1 (5 bases). Germline V lookup: CDR1 MNHEY, CDR2 SMNVEV (reference sequence). CDR3 length equals 15 residues. The V end lost 6 bases, the J end lost 4 bases, and 18 bases lay between the germline ends.

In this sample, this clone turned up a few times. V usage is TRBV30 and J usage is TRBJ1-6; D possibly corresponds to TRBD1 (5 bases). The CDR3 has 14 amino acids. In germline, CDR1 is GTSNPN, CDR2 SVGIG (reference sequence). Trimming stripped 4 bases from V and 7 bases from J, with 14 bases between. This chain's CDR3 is CAWTLRGGNSPLHF. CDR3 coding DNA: TGTGCCTGGACCCTCCGCGGGGGGAATTCACCCCTCCACTTT.

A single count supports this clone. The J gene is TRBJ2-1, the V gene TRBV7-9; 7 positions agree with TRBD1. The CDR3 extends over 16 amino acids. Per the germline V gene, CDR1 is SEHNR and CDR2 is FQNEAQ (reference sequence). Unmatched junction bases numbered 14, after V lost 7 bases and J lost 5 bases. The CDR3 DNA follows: TGTGCCAGCATTCCAAACGACGGGACAGACAACAATGAGCAGTTCTTC. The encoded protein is CASIPNDGTDNNEQFF.

The CDR3: CASKYRMGNEQFF. DNA of the CDR3: TGTGCCAGCAAATACAGGATGGGAAATGAGCAGTTCTTC. The genes are TRBV2 and TRBJ2-1, with D maybe TRBD1 (5 bases). CDR3 length equals 13 residues. CDR1 is SNHLY, CDR2 FYNNEI, per germline. The V gene lost 7 bases and the J gene lost 7 bases, with 14 bases spanning the gap.

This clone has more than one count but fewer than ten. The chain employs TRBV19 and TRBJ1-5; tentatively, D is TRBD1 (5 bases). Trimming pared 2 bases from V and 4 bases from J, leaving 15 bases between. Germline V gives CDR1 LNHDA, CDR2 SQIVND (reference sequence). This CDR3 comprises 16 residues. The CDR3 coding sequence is TGTGCCAGTAGTATATCTCACGCCGGGGGGAATCAGCCCCAGCATTTT. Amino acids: CASSISHAGGNQPQHF.

The CDR3: CASSDRGSNEQFF. DNA for the CDR3: TGTGCCAGCAGCGATCGGGGTTCGAATGAGCAGTTCTTC. The V call is TRBV9, the J call TRBJ2-1, with TRBD2 as a possible D gene (5 bases). Trimming removed 3 bases at V and 7 bases at J, with 11 bases between. The CDR3 has 13 residues. Germline-derived CDR1 and CDR2 are SGDLS and YYNGEE.

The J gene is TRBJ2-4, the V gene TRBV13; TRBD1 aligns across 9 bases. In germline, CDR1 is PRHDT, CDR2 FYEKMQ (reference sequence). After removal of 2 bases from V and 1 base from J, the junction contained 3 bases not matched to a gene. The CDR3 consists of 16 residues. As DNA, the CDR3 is TGTGCCAGCAGCTTACTTGGACAGGGGGCCAAAAACATTCAGTACTTC. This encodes CASSLLGQGAKNIQYF.

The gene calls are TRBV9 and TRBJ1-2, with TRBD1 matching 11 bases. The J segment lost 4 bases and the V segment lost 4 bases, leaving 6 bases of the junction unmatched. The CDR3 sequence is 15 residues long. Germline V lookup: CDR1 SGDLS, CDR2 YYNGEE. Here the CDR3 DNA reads TGTGCCAGCAGCAAAAGGACAGGGGGCATCTATGGCTACACCTTC. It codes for CASSKRTGGIYGYTF. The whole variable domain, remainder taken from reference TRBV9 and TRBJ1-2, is DSGVTQTPKHLITATGQRVTLRCSPRSGDLSVYWYQQSLDQGLQFLIQYYNGEERAKGNILERFSAQQFPDLHSELNLSSLELGDSALYFCASSKRTGGIYGYTFGSGTRLTVV.

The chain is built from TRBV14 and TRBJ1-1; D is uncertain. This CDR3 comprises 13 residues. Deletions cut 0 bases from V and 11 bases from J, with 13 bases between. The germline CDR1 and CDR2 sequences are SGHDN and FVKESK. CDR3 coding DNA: TGTGCCAGCAGCCAAGATTTTTCCCGGGAGGCTTTCTTT. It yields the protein CASSQDFSREAFF.

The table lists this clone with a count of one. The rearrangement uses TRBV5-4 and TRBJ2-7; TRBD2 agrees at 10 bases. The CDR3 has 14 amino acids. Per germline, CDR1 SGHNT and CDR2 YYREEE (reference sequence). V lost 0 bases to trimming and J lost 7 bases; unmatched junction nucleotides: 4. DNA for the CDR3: TGTGCCAGCAGCTTGGATTTACTAGCGGGGGAGCAGTACTTC. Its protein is CASSLDLLAGEQYF.

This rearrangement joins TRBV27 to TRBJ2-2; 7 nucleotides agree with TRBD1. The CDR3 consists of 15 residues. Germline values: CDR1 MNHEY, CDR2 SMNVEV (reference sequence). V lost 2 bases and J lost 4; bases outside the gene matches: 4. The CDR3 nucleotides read TGTGCCAGCAGTTTAAGGACAGGCTTCACCGGGGAGCTGTTTTTT. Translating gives CASSLRTGFTGELFF.

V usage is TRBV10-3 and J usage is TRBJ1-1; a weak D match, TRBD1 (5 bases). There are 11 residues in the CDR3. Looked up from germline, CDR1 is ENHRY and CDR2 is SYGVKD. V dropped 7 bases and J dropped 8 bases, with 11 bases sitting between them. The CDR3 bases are TGTGCCATCACCCAGGGAGGGGAAGCTTTCTTT. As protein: CAITQGGEAFF.

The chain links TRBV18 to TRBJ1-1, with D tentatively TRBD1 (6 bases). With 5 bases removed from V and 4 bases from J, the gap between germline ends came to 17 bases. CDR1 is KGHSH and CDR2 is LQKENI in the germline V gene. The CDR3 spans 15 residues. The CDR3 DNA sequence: TGTGCCAGCTCATATCAAACAGGGCTTGGCACTGAAGCTTTCTTT. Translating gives CASSYQTGLGTEAFF.

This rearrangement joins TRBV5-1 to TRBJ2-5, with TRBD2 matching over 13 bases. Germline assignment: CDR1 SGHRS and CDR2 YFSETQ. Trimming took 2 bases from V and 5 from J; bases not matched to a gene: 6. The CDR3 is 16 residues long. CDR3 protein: CASSFGLAGVGETQYF. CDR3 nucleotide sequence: TGCGCCAGCAGCTTCGGACTAGCGGGGGTCGGGGAGACCCAGTACTTC.

This chain's CDR3 is CASSSGTGHNEKLFF. The CDR3, as DNA: TGTGCCAGCTCATCCGGGACAGGACATAATGAAAAACTGTTTTTT. The chain is built from TRBV18 and TRBJ1-4; 8 bases agree with TRBD1. V lost 5 bases, J lost 4 bases, and 6 bases stayed unmatched. This CDR3 region has 15 residues. The germline V gene has CDR1 KGHSH and CDR2 LQKENI.